What follows are 20 T cell receptor beta chains derived from one specimen sequenced in a study of blood T cell repertoires in COVID-19. TCRdb's table, derived via immunoSEQ multiplex PCR, lists solely in-frame clones and lacks some. The profile shows about 260,000 clones, 75% to 90% of them singletons. The sample consisted of peripheral blood. Source of these receptors: a middle-aged woman with acute or convalescent COVID-19.

This chain uses TRBV5-6 with TRBJ2-2, with D possibly being TRBD2 (5 bases). Germline CDR1 and CDR2: SGHDT and YYEEEE. The CDR3 spans 15 residues. The germline V and J ends were trimmed by 3 bases and 5 bases, with 14 bases remaining between them. The CDR3 reads CASSWPPGWTGELFF. CDR3 in DNA: TGTGCCAGCAGCTGGCCTCCGGGATGGACCGGGGAGCTGTTTTTT.

This rearrangement joins TRBV12-3 or TRBV12-4 to TRBJ1-1; D is ambiguous. This CDR3 is built from 13 residues. Trimming left V 11 bases short and J 1 base short, with 14 bases between. This CDR3 reads CASKNGANTEAFF. The CDR3 DNA reads TGTGCCTCCAAGAACGGTGCGAACACTGAAGCTTTCTTT.

The J gene is TRBJ1-2, the V gene TRBV2; TRBD1 agrees at 7 bases. Losses at the gene ends were 2 bases for V and 7 bases for J; bases not matched to a gene: 4. Germline-derived CDR1 and CDR2 are SNHLY and FYNNEI. The CDR3 spans 13 residues. CDR3 coding DNA: TGTGCCAGCAGTGAAAATAACAGGGGTGGCTACACCTTC. Its translation: CASSENNRGGYTF.

The chain couples TRBV27 to TRBJ1-3; D possibly corresponds to TRBD1 (5 bases). The V end lost 4 bases, the J end lost 6 bases, and 13 bases lay between the germline ends. The CDR3 length is 14 residues. Germline CDR1 reads MNHEY; CDR2 reads SMNVEV (reference sequence). The CDR3 is CASSSRVSTNTIYF. CDR3 in DNA: TGTGCCAGCAGTTCCAGGGTGTCTACAAACACCATATATTTT.

The V and J genes are TRBV3-1 (or the pseudogene TRBV3-2) and TRBJ1-2; 7 bases are shared with TRBD1. CDR3 length: 16 amino acids. With V trimmed by 5 bases and J by 0 bases, 9 bases remained unmatched. Germline CDR1 reads LGHDT; CDR2 reads YNNKEL (reference sequence). CDR3 sequence reads: CASSNSGTVANYGYTF. In DNA form, the CDR3 reads TGTGCCAGCAGCAATTCCGGGACAGTAGCTAACTATGGCTACACCTTC.

J is TRBJ2-1 and V is TRBV3-1 (or the pseudogene TRBV3-2); TRBD2 matches 7 bases. V was clipped by 3 bases and J by 6 bases; unmatched bases: 5. CDR1 and CDR2 from the germline V gene are LGHDT and YNNKEL (reference sequence). CDR3 length equals 14 residues. The CDR3 spells CASSQGGGSNEQFF. The CDR3 DNA follows: TGTGCCAGCAGCCAGGGGGGGGGATCCAATGAGCAGTTCTTC.

Concerning this clone: Within the sample, other DNA sequences also encode this same CDR3. The chain has TRBV7-2 and TRBJ1-2; 11 bases are shared with TRBD1. The CDR3 sequence is 14 residues long. With V trimmed by 5 bases and J by 4 bases, 3 bases remained unmatched. Germline CDR1 is SGHTA and CDR2 is FQGNSA. The CDR3 bases are TGTGCCAGCAGCCCAGGGACAGGGGGCTATGGCTACACCTTC. Its translation: CASSPGTGGYGYTF.

The J gene is TRBJ2-2, the V gene TRBV6-5; the D gene is possibly TRBD1 (6 bases). Germline V lookup: CDR1 MNHEY, CDR2 SVGAGI. CDR3 size: 16 residues. Trimming took off 0 bases at V and 1 base at J, with 9 bases between the two ends. Written as DNA, the CDR3 is TGTGCCAGCAGTTACTCACAGGGCCTGAACACCGGGGAGCTGTTTTTT. As protein: CASSYSQGLNTGELFF.

This chain links TRBV14 with TRBJ1-2, with D uncertain. CDR1 is SGHDN, CDR2 FVKESK, per germline. Trimming cost V 5 bases and J 10 bases, with 11 bases left between them. This CDR3 contains 11 residues. CDR3 loop: CASSVARDYTF. CDR3 coding DNA: TGTGCCAGCAGCGTGGCGCGGGACTACACCTTC.

This clone was observed a few times. The J gene is TRBJ1-6, the V gene TRBV9, with D perhaps matching TRBD1 (5 bases). V was trimmed by 1 base and J by 5 bases, leaving 13 bases between them. Germline lookup yields CDR1 SGDLS and CDR2 YYNGEE. The CDR3 runs to 16 residues. CDR3 sequence reads: CASSVRSGGDNSPLHF. The DNA for the CDR3 is TGTGCCAGCAGCGTAAGATCGGGGGGTGATAATTCACCCCTCCACTTT. Together with reference TRBV9 and TRBJ1-6, the CDR3 gives the full variable domain: DSGVTQTPKHLITATGQRVTLRCSPRSGDLSVYWYQQSLDQGLQFLIQYYNGEERAKGNILERFSAQQFPDLHSELNLSSLELGDSALYFCASSVRSGGDNSPLHFGNGTRLTVT.

In this sample, this clone turned up a few times. This chain connects TRBV27 to TRBJ1-2, with D maybe TRBD1 (6 bases). V was pared by 5 bases and J by 6 bases, with 13 bases between. The CDR3 contains 13 residues. Looked up from germline, CDR1 is MNHEY and CDR2 is SMNVEV (reference sequence). The DNA of the CDR3 is TGTGCCAGCAGTCCCCGCAGGGGACATGGCTACACCTTC. Encoded protein: CASSPRRGHGYTF.

The CDR3 sequence: CASSLVIMRTGVTGELFF. DNA for the CDR3: TGTGCCAGCAGCTTAGTTATCATGCGGACAGGGGTCACCGGGGAGCTGTTTTTT. The V call is TRBV7-9, the J call TRBJ2-2, with 9 bases that match TRBD1. Germline-derived CDR1 and CDR2 are SEHNR and FQNEAQ (reference sequence). V trimming: 1 base; J trimming: 4 bases; junction bases outside the gene matches: 10. The CDR3 runs to 18 residues.

The V and J genes are TRBV5-6 and TRBJ2-7; D ambiguous. V was cut by 0 bases and J by 4 bases, with 11 bases left in between. The CDR3 sequence is 14 residues long. Germline CDR1 and CDR2: SGHDT and YYEEEE. CDR3 region: CASSLGRSTYEQYV. As DNA, the CDR3 is TGTGCCAGCAGCTTGGGTCGAAGTACTTACGAGCAGTACGTC.

The chain is built from TRBV10-3 and TRBJ1-3, with TRBD1 as a possible D gene (6 bases). CDR1 is ENHRY, CDR2 SYGVKD, per germline. The length of the CDR3 is 15 residues. V gave up 5 bases and J gave up 2 bases, with 13 bases separating them. The chain's CDR3 is CAISNYRAAGNTIYF. The CDR3 coding sequence is TGTGCCATCAGTAATTACAGGGCTGCTGGAAACACCATATATTTT.

The chain combines TRBV7-3 with TRBJ1-1; D perhaps matches TRBD1 (6 bases). V lost 4 bases and J lost 2, with 17 bases in between. CDR3 length equals 16 residues. The germline V gene encodes CDR1 SGHTA and CDR2 FQGTGA. Here the CDR3 DNA reads TGTGCCAGCAGCTCCACGTTTCGGGGGGGCAACACTGAAGCTTTCTTT. Protein product: CASSSTFRGGNTEAFF. The full variable domain, completed using reference TRBV7-3 and TRBJ1-1, is GAGVSQTPSNKVTEKGKYVELRCDPISGHTALYWYRQSLGQGPEFLIYFQGTGAADDSGLPNDRFFAVRPEGSVSTLKIQRTERGDSAVYLCASSSTFRGGNTEAFFGQGTRLTVV.

The chain has TRBV6-5 and TRBJ2-5; 7 positions match TRBD1. CDR1 is MNHEY and CDR2 is SVGAGI in the germline V gene. This CDR3 region has 14 residues. The junction had 3 bases not matched to a gene; V was cut back by 2 bases and J by 3 bases. This chain's CDR3 is CASSYLTGKETQYF. CDR3 nucleotide sequence: TGTGCCAGCAGTTACCTGACAGGGAAAGAGACCCAGTACTTC.

Points on this clone: At the DNA level, this CDR3 is encoded by other sequences in the same sample as well. The chain joins TRBV5-1 to TRBJ1-4; D uncertain. V was trimmed by 4 bases and J by 0 bases, leaving 7 bases between them. The CDR3 is 14 amino acids. Germline V gives CDR1 SGHRS, CDR2 YFSETQ. CDR3 residues: CASSLTATNEKLFF. In DNA form, the CDR3 reads TGCGCCAGCAGCCTTACTGCAACTAATGAAAAACTGTTTTTT.

The CDR3 sequence: CASSETGDTEAFF. CDR3 DNA: TGTGCCAGCAGTGAAACAGGGGACACTGAAGCTTTCTTT. This chain joins TRBV2 and TRBJ1-1, with TRBD1 identical over 7 bases. Germline assignment: CDR1 SNHLY and CDR2 FYNNEI. V shed 2 bases, J shed 3 bases, and the junction held 0 bases outside the gene matches. This CDR3 is 13 amino acids long. Full variable domain (remainder filled in from reference TRBV2 and TRBJ1-1): EPEVTQTPSHQVTQMGQEVILRCVPISNHLYFYWYRQILGQKVEFLVSFYNNEISEKSEIFDDQFSVERPDGSNFTLKIRSTKLEDSAMYFCASSETGDTEAFFGQGTRLTVV.

This chain connects TRBV3-1 (or the pseudogene TRBV3-2) to TRBJ2-3; 7 nucleotides match TRBD2. Per the germline V gene, CDR1 is LGHDT and CDR2 is YNNKEL (reference sequence). The CDR3 loop spans 20 amino acids. Unmatched junction bases numbered 19, after V lost 2 bases and J lost 2 bases. CDR3 DNA sequence: TGTGCCAGCAGCCAAACCCAAGGGATAACTAGCGCAATCCCCACAGATACGCAGTATTTT. It specifies CASSQTQGITSAIPTDTQYF.

The chain joins TRBV5-1 to TRBJ1-4; 9 nucleotides match TRBD1. V lost 4 bases to trimming and J lost 11 bases; unmatched junction nucleotides: 18. The CDR3 length is 17 residues. CDR1 is SGHRS, CDR2 YFSETQ, per germline. CDR3 sequence reads: CASSPDRGPSVGEKLFF. The CDR3 nucleotides are TGCGCCAGCAGCCCGGACAGGGGCCCGTCGGTCGGTGAGAAACTGTTTTTT.